This T cell receptor beta chain derives from a study of long-term antiretroviral therapy in people with HIV. At the survey level, the v3.0 immunoSEQ assay was run. Produced via immunoSEQ multiplex PCR; TCRdb's table is partial and in-frame only. Of 9,000 to 15,000 clones in the sample, 60% to 85% were seen once. This clone was observed a few times. V was cut by 4 bases and J by 6 bases, with 10 bases left in between. Germline V gene lookup returns CDR1 SGHVS and CDR2 FQNEAQ. This CDR3 has 12 amino acids. The chain couples TRBV7-8 to TRBJ2-7; D not resolved. Sequenced here: unsorted PBMCs, sampled 0.8 years before starting antiretroviral therapy. This TCR was recovered from a woman aged 40 to 50 with HIV. The CDR3, as DNA: TGTGCCAGCAGCTCTGAAAACCGCGAGCAGTACTTC. Amino acids: CASSSENREQYF.